Shown below are 9 T cell receptor beta chains from a single sample sequenced in a study of T-cell reconstitution after alpha-beta-depleted transplantation in children. Researchers prepared the TCRbeta library using unique molecular identifiers, the study reports. TCRdb analysed the PCR reads with MiXCR anew, one entry per CDR3 protein. This table has around 210,000 distinct CDR3 sequences, about 6.6% appearing once. Sequenced here: PBMCs, sampled before TCRalphabeta/CD19-depleted stem cell transplant. The source of these receptors is a boy aged 2-9 years with acute lymphoblastic leukemia, due to receive a stem cell transplant.

In its sample, this clonotype was seen many times. The chain recombines TRBV28 with TRBJ1-3; D unresolved. Per germline, CDR1 MDHEN and CDR2 SYDVKM. The V and J ends lost 7 bases and 0 bases respectively, with 7 bases between them. This CDR3 contains 13 residues. The chain's CDR3 is CASKLHSGNTIYF. The CDR3 DNA follows: TGTGCCAGCAAGCTCCACTCTGGAAACACCATATATTTT.

In this sample, this clonotype turned up many times. This chain connects TRBV6-5 to TRBJ2-5, with D unresolved. Per the germline V gene, CDR1 is MNHEY and CDR2 is SVGAGI. CDR3 length: 14 residues. Trimming shortened V by 2 bases and J by 4 bases, and 11 bases separated the two germline ends. The CDR3 nucleotides are TGTGCCAGCAGTTACAAAAGGGTGGCAGAGACCCAGTACTTC. It translates to CASSYKRVAETQYF.

This clonotype showed up just a few times. The genes are TRBV18 and TRBJ2-3, with 8 bases fitting TRBD2. CDR1 and CDR2 (germline): KGHSH, LQKENI. Losses at the gene ends were 2 bases for V and 6 bases for J; bases not matched to a gene: 7. This CDR3 is 15 amino acids long. In nucleotides, the CDR3 is TGTGCCAGCTCACCATCAGCGGGGGAACGGGATACGCAGTATTTT. Translating gives CASSPSAGERDTQYF.

This clonotype was observed many times. The chain uses TRBV12-3 or TRBV12-4 and TRBJ2-7; D is possibly TRBD2 (5 bases). Between the trimmed V and J ends, which lost 6 bases and 0 bases, there was a span of 12 bases. The CDR3 contains 14 residues. DNA of the CDR3: TGTGCCAGCAGATCGAGCGGCCCCTCCTACGAGCAGTACTTC. This gives the protein CASRSSGPSYEQYF.

This clonotype came up a few times. J is TRBJ2-3 and V is TRBV5-6; the D is unclear. Deletions cut 5 bases from V and 0 bases from J, with 10 bases between. CDR1 and CDR2 from the germline V gene are SGHDT and YYEEEE. The CDR3 sequence is 14 residues long. CDR3 DNA sequence: TGTGCCAGCAGTCCTAACCCAAGCACAGATACGCAGTATTTT. Protein product: CASSPNPSTDTQYF.

This clonotype came up many times. The V and J genes are TRBV12-3 or TRBV12-4 and TRBJ2-3, with D perhaps TRBD2 (6 bases). The CDR3 is 13 amino acids. The germline V and J ends were trimmed by 6 bases and 6 bases, with 13 bases remaining between them. CDR3 DNA: TGTGCCAGCAGCCGGGACTCTCCGGATACGCAGTATTTT. Translating it yields CASSRDSPDTQYF.

This clonotype was recorded many times. CDR3 in DNA: TGTGCCAGCAGTTACTCGAGTTTTCCTCGGGACAATGAACTCCTCTACGAGCAGTACTTC. It encodes CASSYSSFPRDNELLYEQYF. The rearrangement joins TRBV6-2 or TRBV6-3 to TRBJ2-7; possibly TRBD1 for D (6 bases). The germline V gene has CDR1 MNHEY and CDR2 SVGEGT. This CDR3 comprises 20 residues. The ends were cut back, 0 bases at V and 3 bases at J, with 27 bases in the middle.

This clonotype has more than one count but fewer than ten. This chain connects TRBV7-8 to TRBJ2-7; D ambiguous. The V and J ends lost 3 bases and 3 bases respectively, with 18 bases between them. The length of the CDR3 is 16 residues. CDR1 and CDR2 from the germline V gene are SGHVS and FQNEAQ. This CDR3 is CASSLTASNPHYEQYF. CDR3 sequence (DNA): TGTGCCAGCAGCTTGACCGCCTCGAACCCACACTACGAGCAGTACTTC.

This clonotype occurred many times. The chain has TRBV5-1 and TRBJ2-3; D may be TRBD1 (5 bases). V lost 4 bases to trimming and J lost 0 bases, with 12 bases between them. The germline CDR1 and CDR2 sequences are SGHRS and YFSETQ. CDR3 size: 15 residues. The chain's CDR3 is CASSGDSSSTDTQYF. DNA for the CDR3: TGCGCCAGCAGCGGTGACAGCTCTAGCACAGATACGCAGTATTTT. Together with reference TRBV5-1 and TRBJ2-3, the CDR3 gives the full variable domain: KAGVTQTPRYLIKTRGQQVTLSCSPISGHRSVSWYQQTPGQGLQFLFEYFSETQRNKGNFPGRFSGRQFSNSRSEMNVSTLELGDSALYLCASSGDSSSTDTQYFGPGTRLTVL.